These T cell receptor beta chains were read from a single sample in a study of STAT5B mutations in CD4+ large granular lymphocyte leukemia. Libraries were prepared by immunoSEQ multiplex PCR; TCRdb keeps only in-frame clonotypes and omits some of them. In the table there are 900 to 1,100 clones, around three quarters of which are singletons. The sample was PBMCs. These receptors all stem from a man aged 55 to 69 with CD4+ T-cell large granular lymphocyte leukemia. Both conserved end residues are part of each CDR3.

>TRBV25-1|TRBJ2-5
CASSGQGARETQYF
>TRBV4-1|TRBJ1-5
CASSQDQGINQPQHF
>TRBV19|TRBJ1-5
CASSSRFNQPQHF
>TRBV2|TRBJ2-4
CASSMGQGAGDIQYF
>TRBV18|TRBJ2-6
CASSPQLGANVLTF
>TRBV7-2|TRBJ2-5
CASSSTHREGWETQYF
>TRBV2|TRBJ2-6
CASSELVGGPYAGANVLTF
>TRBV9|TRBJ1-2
CASSPRDAANYGYTF
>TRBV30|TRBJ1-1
CAWSKEGVGTEAFF
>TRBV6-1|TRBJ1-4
CASSEALQGVREKLFF
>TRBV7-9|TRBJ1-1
CASVGEAGVYTEAFF
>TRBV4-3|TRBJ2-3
CASSPGQGAWETQYF
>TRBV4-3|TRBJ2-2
CASSQGTGGTGELFF
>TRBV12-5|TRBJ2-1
CASGLDSGGYNEQFF
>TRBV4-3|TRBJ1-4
CASSQGWRTFNEKLFF
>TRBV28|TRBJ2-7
CASSDRVGEEQYF
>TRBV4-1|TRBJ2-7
CASSLREGGGAYEQYF
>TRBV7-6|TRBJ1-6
CASSSGGNSPLHF
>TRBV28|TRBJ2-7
CASSPTGLESEQYF
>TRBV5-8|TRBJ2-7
CASSLLGNYEQYF
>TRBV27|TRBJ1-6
CASIPWGYNSPLHF
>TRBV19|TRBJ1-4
CASSTGRDNEKLFF
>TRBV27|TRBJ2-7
CAAGQGYEQYF
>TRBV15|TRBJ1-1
CATSRGRGGLNTEAFF
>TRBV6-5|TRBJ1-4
CASSTGTENEKLFF
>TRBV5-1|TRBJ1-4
CASSESTAGGEKLFF
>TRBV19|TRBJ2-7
CASSPFGGVVTYEQYF
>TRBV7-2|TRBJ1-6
CASSFGQGNSPLHF
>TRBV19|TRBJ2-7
CASSPGGGTEQYF
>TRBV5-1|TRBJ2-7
CASSLEGQGNHEQYF
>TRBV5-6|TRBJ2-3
CASSFWGDTQYF
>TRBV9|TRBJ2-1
CASSVWASGGNEQFF
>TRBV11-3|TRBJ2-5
CASSEGTSGGQETQYF
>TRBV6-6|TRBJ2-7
CASSYSLGGDYEQYF
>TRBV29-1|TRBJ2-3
CSVDHRAWGGSTDTQYF
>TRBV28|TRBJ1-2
CASSLKGGYYGYTF
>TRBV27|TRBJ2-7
CASSLDRDLGYEQYF
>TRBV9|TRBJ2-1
CASSVDQGGGSYNEQFF
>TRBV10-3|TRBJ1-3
CAIGSADTIYF
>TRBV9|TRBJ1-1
CASSGAVLNTEAFF
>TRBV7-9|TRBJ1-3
CASSSLGQSGNTIYF
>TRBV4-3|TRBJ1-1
CASSPLHGDTEAFF
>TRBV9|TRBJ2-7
CASSGQTPFEQYF
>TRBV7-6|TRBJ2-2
CASSLGAGTGELFF
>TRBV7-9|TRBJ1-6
CASSFWGDYNSPLHF
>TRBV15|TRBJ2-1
CATSRTGGDEQFF
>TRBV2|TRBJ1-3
CASSAQSGAGNTIYF